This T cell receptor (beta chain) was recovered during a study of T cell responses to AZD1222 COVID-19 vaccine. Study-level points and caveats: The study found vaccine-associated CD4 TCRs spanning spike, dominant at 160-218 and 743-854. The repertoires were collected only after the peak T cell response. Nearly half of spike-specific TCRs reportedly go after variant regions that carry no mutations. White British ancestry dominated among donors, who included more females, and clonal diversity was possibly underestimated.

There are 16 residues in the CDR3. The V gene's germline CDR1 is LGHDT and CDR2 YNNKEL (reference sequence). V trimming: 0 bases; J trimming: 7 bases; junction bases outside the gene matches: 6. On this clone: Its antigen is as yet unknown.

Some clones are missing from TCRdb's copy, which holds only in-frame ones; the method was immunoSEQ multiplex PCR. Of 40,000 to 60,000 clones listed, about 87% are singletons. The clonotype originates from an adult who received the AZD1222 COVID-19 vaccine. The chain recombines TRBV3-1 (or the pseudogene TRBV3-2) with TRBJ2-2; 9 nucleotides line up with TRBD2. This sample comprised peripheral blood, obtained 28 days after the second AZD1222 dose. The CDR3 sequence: CASSQEWTSAGGELFF. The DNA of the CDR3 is TGTGCCAGCAGCCAAGAATGGACTAGCGCTGGCGGGGAGCTGTTTTTT.